This T cell receptor beta chain was obtained from a study of shared clonotypes between healthy human individuals. Study-level findings and limits: In having few donors, the study represented limited genetic and exposure-history diversity. Sampling covered nothing but blood. Tissue TCR repertoires likely differ from those found in blood.

Notes on this clone: What it binds is not known.

Each replicate PCR on the sorted subsets used around 200 ng DNA (approximately 27,000 T cell genomes). Sequencing used immunoSEQ multiplex PCR; TCRdb keeps in-frame clones, though not all of them. The sample carries under 1,100,000 clones, about 76% recorded once. This CDR3 is 12 amino acids long. The germline CDR1 and CDR2 sequences are MNHEY and SVGAGI. Trimming stripped 10 bases from V and 4 bases from J, with 14 bases between. This receptor was taken from a man aged 18 to 29 in good health. The chain employs TRBV6-5 and TRBJ2-7; no definite D call. Source material: memory CD4+ T cells sorted from blood. Subset in this sample: CD45RA-negative fraction. CDR3: CATPVPVYEQYF. CDR3 sequence (DNA): TGTGCCACCCCAGTTCCGGTTTACGAGCAGTACTTC.